Listed below are T cell receptor beta chains from one sample, sequenced in a study of T cells in Graves' hyperthyroidism and ophthalmopathy. In TCRdb, the multiplex PCR reads were re-called with MiXCR into one record per CDR3 protein. The data show hundreds of thousands of distinct CDR3 sequences, over 40% seen once. The sequencing input was peripheral blood or thyroid tissue (not recorded which). Every receptor here comes from an adult man with Graves' disease, either hyperthyroidism or ophthalmopathy (not recorded which). Each CDR3 is given with its conserved first and last residue. A D gene is named only where the DNA matches it firmly. Clone size is stated in some rows and not others, as once, few, many or a class when expanded.

j_call	cdr3_length	d_call	clone_size	v_call	cdr3_nt	cdr3_aa
TRBJ2-2	18	NA	many	TRBV7-3	TGTGCCAGCAGCCCATTCGTAGTGGGTTGGGGTAACACCGGGGAGCTGTTTTTT	CASSPFVVGWGNTGELFF
TRBJ2-5	15	NA	few	TRBV6-6	TGTGCCAGCAGTGACGGGGTTTTTAGCCAAGAGACCCAGTACTTC	CASSDGVFSQETQYF
TRBJ1-2	12	NA	NA	TRBV29-1	TGCAGCGTTGAAGCGGGGGGTGTTGGCTACACCTTC	CSVEAGGVGYTF
TRBJ1-3	13	NA	NA	TRBV20-1	TGCAGTGCTAGAACTTTTCCTGGAAACACCATATATTTT	CSARTFPGNTIYF
TRBJ2-5	15	NA	NA	TRBV15	TGTGCCACCAGCAGAGATGTTGGGGGGCAAGAGACCCAGTACTTC	CATSRDVGGQETQYF
TRBJ1-1	16	TRBD1	once	TRBV7-9	TGTGCCAGCAGCTACCCTGGACAGGGGTCCCAGCCCCTGGCTTTCTTT	CASSYPGQGSQPLAFF
TRBJ2-5	12	NA	NA	TRBV2	TGTGCCAGCAGCCAAGACCGACTCACCCAGTACTTC	CASSQDRLTQYF
TRBJ1-2	14	TRBD1	few	TRBV9	TGTGCCAGCAGCCCGACGGACAGGAGCTATGGCTACACCTTC	CASSPTDRSYGYTF
TRBJ2-2	15	NA	few	TRBV7-8	TGTGCCAGCAGCTTAATGCTCGGGAGAGACGGGGAGCTGTTTTTT	CASSLMLGRDGELFF
TRBJ1-2	11	TRBD1	NA	TRBV29-1	TGCAGCGTACCCAGGGGGGATGGCTACACCTTC	CSVPRGDGYTF
TRBJ1-3	16	NA	few	TRBV6-1	TGTGCCAGCAGTGATTTCGGCAGGGTCTCTGGAAACACCATATATTTT	CASSDFGRVSGNTIYF
TRBJ2-7	15	NA	NA	TRBV9	TGTGCCAGCAGCCGGCGGACGTGGAGCTCCTACGAGCAGTACTTC	CASSRRTWSSYEQYF
TRBJ1-3	13	NA	once	TRBV6-6	TGTGCCAGCAATTCAGCGGGGGGGAACACCATATATTTT	CASNSAGGNTIYF
TRBJ2-2	17	TRBD1	many	TRBV15	TGTGCCACCAGCAGAGACCGGGACAGCGCGAACACCGGGGAGCTGTTTTTT	CATSRDRDSANTGELFF
TRBJ2-5	15	TRBD2	NA	TRBV7-3	TGTGCCAGCAGCCACACTAGCGGCCCGAAAGAGACCCAGTACTTC	CASSHTSGPKETQYF
TRBJ2-5	16	NA	NA	TRBV7-8	TGTGCCAGCAGCTTAGCGCCGAATTCAGATAAAGAGACCCAGTACTTC	CASSLAPNSDKETQYF
TRBJ1-1	13	NA	NA	TRBV19	TGTGCCAGTAGTGCCGCCACGAACACTGAAGCTTTCTTT	CASSAATNTEAFF